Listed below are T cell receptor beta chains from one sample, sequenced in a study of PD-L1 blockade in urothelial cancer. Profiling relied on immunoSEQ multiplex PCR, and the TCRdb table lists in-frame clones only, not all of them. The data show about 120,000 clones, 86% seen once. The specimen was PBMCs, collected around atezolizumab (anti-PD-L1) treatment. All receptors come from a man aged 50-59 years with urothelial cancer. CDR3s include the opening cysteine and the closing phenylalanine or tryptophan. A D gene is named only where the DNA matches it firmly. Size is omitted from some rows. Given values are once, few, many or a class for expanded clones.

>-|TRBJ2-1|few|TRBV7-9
TGTGCCAGCAGCTTAGGGCTTCCGTCTCTCTTCTTC
CASSLGLPSLFF
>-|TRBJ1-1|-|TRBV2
TGTGCCAGCAGTACCCCTCCGACAGGTATGAACACTGAAGCTTTCTTT
CASSTPPTGMNTEAFF
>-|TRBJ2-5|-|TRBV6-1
TGTGCCAGCAGTGGGGACACAGAGACCCAGTACTTC
CASSGDTETQYF
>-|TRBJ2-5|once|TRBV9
TGTGCCAGCAGCGTAGCACGGCAGGGGGGGACCCAGTACTTC
CASSVARQGGTQYF
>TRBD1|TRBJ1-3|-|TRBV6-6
TGTGCCAGCAGTCAGACAGGGGGCTCTGGAAACACCATATATTTT
CASSQTGGSGNTIYF
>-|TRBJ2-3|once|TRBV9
TGTGCCAGCAGCGTACGAGGACTTCCCACAGATACGCAGTATTTT
CASSVRGLPTDTQYF
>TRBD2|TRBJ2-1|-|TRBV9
TGTGCCAGCGGAGGGGCGCGGGGAGCGGGATGGAATGAGCAGTTCTTC
CASGGARGAGWNEQFF
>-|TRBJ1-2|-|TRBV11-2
TGTGCCAGCAGCTTAGCCCTAGACAGAAACTATGGCTACACCTTC
CASSLALDRNYGYTF
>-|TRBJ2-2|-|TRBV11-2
TGTGCCAGCAGCTTAAATCCTAGAAGGAACACCGGGGAGCTGTTTTTT
CASSLNPRRNTGELFF
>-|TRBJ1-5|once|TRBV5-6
TGTGCCAGCAGCTTATGGGACTTTAGCAATCAGCCCCAGCATTTT
CASSLWDFSNQPQHF
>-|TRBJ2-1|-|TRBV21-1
TGTGCCAGCAGCAAAGACGATTCGGGTTACGATGAGCAGTTCTTC
CASSKDDSGYDEQFF
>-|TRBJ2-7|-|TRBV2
TGTGCCAGCGTACCGGACGGCGGGTCCTACGAGCAGTACTTC
CASVPDGGSYEQYF
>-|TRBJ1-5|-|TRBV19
TGTGCCAGTAGTGGAAACTACCAACTTAGCCATCAGCCCCAGCATTTT
CASSGNYQLSHQPQHF
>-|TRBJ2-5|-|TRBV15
TGTGCCACCAGCAGAGGGCGGGCCCAAGAGACCCAGTACTTC
CATSRGRAQETQYF
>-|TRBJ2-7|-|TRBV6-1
TGTGCCAGCAGCTACGGGTCCACCTACGAGCAGTACTTC
CASSYGSTYEQYF
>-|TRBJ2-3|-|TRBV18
TGTGCCAGCTCACCAATCCAGTCCGCAGATACGCAGTATTTT
CASSPIQSADTQYF
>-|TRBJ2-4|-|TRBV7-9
TGTGCCAGCACACAAGACAGACAACTAGCCAAAAACATTCAGTACTTC
CASTQDRQLAKNIQYF
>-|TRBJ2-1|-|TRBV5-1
TGCGCCAGCAGCTTGGGACAGGTCAGCTCCTACAATGAGCAGTTCTTC
CASSLGQVSSYNEQFF
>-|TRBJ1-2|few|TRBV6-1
TGTGCCAGCAGTGTTTGGGGGCTTGATGGCTACACCTTC
CASSVWGLDGYTF
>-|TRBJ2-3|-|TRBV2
TGTGCCAGCAGTTCCCTTGGCGGGACCACAGATACGCAGTATTTT
CASSSLGGTTDTQYF